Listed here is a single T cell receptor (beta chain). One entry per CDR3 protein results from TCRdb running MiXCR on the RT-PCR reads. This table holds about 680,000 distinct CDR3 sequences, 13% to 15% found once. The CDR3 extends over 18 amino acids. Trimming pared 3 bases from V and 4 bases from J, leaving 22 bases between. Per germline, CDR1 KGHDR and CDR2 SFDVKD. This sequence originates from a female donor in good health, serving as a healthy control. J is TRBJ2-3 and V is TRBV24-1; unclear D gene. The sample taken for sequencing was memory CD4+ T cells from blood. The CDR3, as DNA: TGTGCCACCAGTGATCTTGCGTCGTCCGCCGGAGAAGCAGATACGCAGTATTTT. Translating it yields CATSDLASSAGEADTQYF.